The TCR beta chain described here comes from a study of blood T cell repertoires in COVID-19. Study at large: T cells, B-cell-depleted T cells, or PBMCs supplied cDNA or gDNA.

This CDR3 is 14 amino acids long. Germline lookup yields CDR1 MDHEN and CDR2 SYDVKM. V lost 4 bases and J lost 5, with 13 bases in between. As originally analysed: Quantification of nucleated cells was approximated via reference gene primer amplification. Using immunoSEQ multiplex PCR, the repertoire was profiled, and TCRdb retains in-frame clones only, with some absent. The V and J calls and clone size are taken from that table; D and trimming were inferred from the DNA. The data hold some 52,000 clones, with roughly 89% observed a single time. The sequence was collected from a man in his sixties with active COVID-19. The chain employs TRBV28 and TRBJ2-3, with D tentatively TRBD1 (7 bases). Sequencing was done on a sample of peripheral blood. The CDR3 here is CASSSSQGGDTQYF. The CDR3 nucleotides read TGTGCCAGCAGTTCCTCCCAGGGGGGAGATACGCAGTATTTT.